This T cell receptor (beta chain) was found in a study of blood T cell repertoires in COVID-19. Seattle patients were enrolled while actively infected and followed longitudinally. Measured with immunoSEQ multiplex PCR; TCRdb has only the in-frame clones, and not every one. The data contain about 240,000 clones, 75% to 85% of them seen just once; the ten biggest clones take up 7.5%. The sequence derives from a woman aged 80 or over with COVID-19, enrolled during active disease. The source material was peripheral blood.

The DNA for the CDR3 is TGTGCCAGCAGCTTTTTAACTAGCGGGGGCCTCAATGAGCAGTTCTTC. It yields the protein CASSFLTSGGLNEQFF. This chain connects TRBV5-6 to TRBJ2-1, with 11 bases that match TRBD2. V lost 2 bases, J lost 6 bases, and 7 bases stayed unmatched. The CDR3 is 16 residues long. Germline assignment: CDR1 SGHDT and CDR2 YYEEEE.